This T cell receptor (beta chain) was sequenced for a study of shared clonotypes between healthy human individuals. Turning to the study itself: Each donor's CD4 naive and CD4 memory cells filled three plates apiece, CD8 naive two, and CD8 memory one. Overall study results and limits: Tissues were not sampled, only blood, and their repertoires likely differ. Naive subsets, compared against memory subsets, generally had larger estimated richness values.

This clone was recorded only once. Its antigen is currently unknown. Method: immunoSEQ multiplex PCR; TCRdb's copy keeps in-frame clones and lacks some. The repertoire consists of roughly 2,000,000 clones, with about 95% occurring once and the leading ten covering more than 0.9%. J lost 1 base, V lost 0 bases, and 3 bases had no gene match. CDR3 length equals 15 residues. CDR1 and CDR2 from the germline V gene are SGHDT and YYEEEE. Terminally differentiated effector memory CD45RA+ cells were excluded by CCR7 positive selection of CD45RO-negative cells. The sequence was collected from a young man in good health. Material for sequencing was naive CD8+ T cells sorted from blood. The V call is TRBV5-6, the J call TRBJ2-5; TRBD1 matches at 7 bases. CDR3 in amino acids: CASSLGDSTQETQYF. Written as DNA, the CDR3 is TGTGCCAGCAGCTTGGGGGACAGCACCCAAGAGACCCAGTACTTC.